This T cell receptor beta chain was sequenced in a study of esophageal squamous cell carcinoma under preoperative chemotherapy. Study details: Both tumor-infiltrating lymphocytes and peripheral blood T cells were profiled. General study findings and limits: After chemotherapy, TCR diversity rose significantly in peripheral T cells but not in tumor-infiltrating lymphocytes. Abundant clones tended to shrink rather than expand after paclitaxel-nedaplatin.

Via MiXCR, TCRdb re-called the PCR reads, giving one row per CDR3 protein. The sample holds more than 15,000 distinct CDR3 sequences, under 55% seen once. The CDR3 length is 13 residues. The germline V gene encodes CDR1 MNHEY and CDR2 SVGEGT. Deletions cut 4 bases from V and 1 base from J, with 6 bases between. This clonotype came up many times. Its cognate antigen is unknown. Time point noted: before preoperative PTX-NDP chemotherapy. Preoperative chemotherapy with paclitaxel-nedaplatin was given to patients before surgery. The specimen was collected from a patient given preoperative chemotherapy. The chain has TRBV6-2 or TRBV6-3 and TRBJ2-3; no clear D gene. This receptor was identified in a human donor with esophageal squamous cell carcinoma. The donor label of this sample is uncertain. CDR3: CASSSTRTDTQYF. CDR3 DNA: TGTGCCAGCAGTTCGACCCGCACAGATACGCAGTATTTT.